The rows below give T cell receptor beta chains drawn from one sample of a study of OX40 agonist ivuxolimab in advanced cancers. TCRdb's copy holds only in-frame clones and misses some; the assay was immunoSEQ multiplex PCR. The data show 100,000 or so clones, about 88% seen once. The sample consisted of CD4+ or CD8+ T cells sorted from blood, taken in a trial of the OX40 agonist ivuxolimab. Receptors were obtained from an adult with an advanced solid tumor such as melanoma, head and neck, liver or kidney cancer. Each CDR3 is given with its conserved first and last residue. The D gene is left open where the match is weak.

D gene	V gene	J gene	CDR3 protein	CDR3 DNA
-	TRBV5-7	TRBJ1-6	CAEHFTLRREYSPLHF	TGTGCCGAGCACTTTACCCTTCGGCGGGAGTATTCACCCCTCCACTTT
TRBD1	TRBV6-1	TRBJ1-2	CASSRDSGGYTF	TGTGCCAGCAGTCGGGACAGTGGGGGCTACACCTTC
-	TRBV9	TRBJ2-7	CASSVGDPPYFEQYF	TGTGCCAGCAGCGTAGGAGATCCCCCCTACTTTGAGCAGTACTTC
TRBD2	TRBV7-8	TRBJ2-1	CASSLVGRALSSEQFF	TGTGCCAGCAGCTTAGTCGGGAGGGCCCTTAGTAGTGAGCAGTTCTTC
-	TRBV11-2	TRBJ2-1	CASSPGYNEQFF	TGTGCCAGCAGCCCTGGTTACAATGAGCAGTTCTTC
-	TRBV5-1	TRBJ1-5	CASSFGDTGSPQHF	TGCGCCAGCAGCTTTGGGGACACCGGTTCGCCCCAGCATTTT
TRBD2	TRBV9	TRBJ2-7	CASSPLAGDYEQYF	TGTGCCAGCAGCCCACTAGCGGGGGACTACGAGCAGTACTTC
TRBD2	TRBV7-9	TRBJ2-5	CASSLGPPSSGSWAETQYF	TGTGCCAGCAGCTTAGGCCCACCCTCTAGCGGGAGTTGGGCAGAGACCCAGTACTTC
-	TRBV7-9	TRBJ2-7	CASSLVDRSSYEQYF	TGTGCCAGCAGCCTAGTTGACAGGAGCTCCTACGAGCAGTACTTC
TRBD1	TRBV7-6	TRBJ2-7	CASSLAGQGPYEQYF	TGTGCCAGCAGCTTAGCGGGACAGGGACCCTACGAGCAGTACTTC
-	TRBV5-1	TRBJ2-3	CASSPDTDTQYF	TGCGCCAGCAGCCCCGACACAGATACGCAGTATTTT